The 8 T cell receptor beta chains below come from one sample, sequenced in a study of blood T cell repertoires in COVID-19 (dated by TCRdb to 2020 to 2022). Library generation was performed with the immunoSEQ multiplex PCR assay. Held by TCRdb, this immuneACCESS table contains in-frame sequences only and omits some clones. Under half of the omission traces to an unresolved V gene where checked; the cause of the rest is unknown. Present in this sample are tens of thousands of clones, around 91% of which were seen just once. The biggest ten clones account for less than 15% of the sample. Sequencing was done on a sample of peripheral blood. These receptors all stem from a man aged 65-85 years with active or convalescent COVID-19.

The gene calls are TRBV30 and TRBJ1-1; D gene uncertain. The germline CDR1 and CDR2 sequences are GTSNPN and SVGIG (reference sequence). Trimming left V 4 bases short and J 1 base short, with 7 bases between. CDR3 length equals 12 residues. CDR3 in DNA: TGTGCCTGGACTACCCAGAACACTGAAGCTTTCTTT. As protein: CAWTTQNTEAFF.

The J gene is TRBJ1-2, the V gene TRBV18, with 10 positions matching TRBD1. The CDR3 covers 15 residues. V lost 3 bases and J lost 3; bases outside the gene matches: 4. Germline V gene sequence: CDR1 KGHSH, CDR2 LQKENI. CDR3 residues: CASSPGTGVDYGYTF. The CDR3 bases are TGTGCCAGCTCACCCGGGACAGGGGTTGACTATGGCTACACCTTC. Full variable domain (remainder filled in from reference TRBV18 and TRBJ1-2): NAGVMQNPRHLVRRRGQEARLRCSPMKGHSHVYWYRQLPEEGLKFMVYLQKENIIDESGMPKERFSAEFPKEGPSILRIQQVVRGDSAAYFCASSPGTGVDYGYTFGSGTRLTVV.

This sequence joins TRBV5-1 and TRBJ1-2; possibly TRBD1 for D (6 bases). The germline V gene encodes CDR1 SGHRS and CDR2 YFSETQ. Trimming removed 0 bases at V and 2 bases at J, with 11 bases between. The CDR3 totals 15 residues. The CDR3 nucleotides are TGCGCCAGCAGCTTGGATGACAGGAGAAACTATGGCTACACCTTC. Translated, it gives CASSLDDRRNYGYTF.

This chain joins TRBV9 and TRBJ2-2; maybe TRBD2 (5 bases). This CDR3 is 15 amino acids long. V lost 4 bases to trimming and J lost 1 base, with 11 bases between them. CDR1 is SGDLS, CDR2 YYNGEE, per germline. The CDR3 sequence: CASSPRGQNTGELFF. Here the CDR3 DNA reads TGTGCCAGCAGCCCCAGAGGGCAGAACACCGGGGAGCTGTTTTTT.

This chain links TRBV2 with TRBJ1-5, with no clear D. Trimming shortened V by 7 bases and J by 1 base, and 8 bases separated the two germline ends. Germline values: CDR1 SNHLY, CDR2 FYNNEI. The CDR3 is 13 amino acids. CDR3 residues: CASMETSNQPQHF. In nucleotides, the CDR3 is TGTGCCAGCATGGAGACCAGCAATCAGCCCCAGCATTTT.

The gene calls are TRBV7-9 and TRBJ1-5, with TRBD1 as a possible D gene (5 bases). The CDR3 is 15 amino acids. The V end lost 4 bases, the J end lost 0 bases, and 10 bases lay between the germline ends. Germline CDR1 is SEHNR and CDR2 is FQNEAQ (reference sequence). This CDR3 is CASSSQGYSNQPQHF. The CDR3 region has the DNA TGTGCCAGCAGCTCTCAGGGTTATAGCAATCAGCCCCAGCATTTT.

The J gene is TRBJ1-4, the V gene TRBV2; 7 bases match TRBD1. The ends lost 6 bases at V and 0 bases at J; junction bases unmatched: 4. CDR1 and CDR2 from the germline V gene are SNHLY and FYNNEI. The CDR3 is made up of 15 amino acids. For the CDR3, the DNA is TGTGCCAGCAGGGGGACAGATGCAACTAATGAAAAACTGTTTTTT. Its translation is CASRGTDATNEKLFF.

The rearrangement links TRBV7-2 to TRBJ2-7; perhaps TRBD2 as D (6 bases). Trimming cost V 5 bases and J 4 bases, with 15 bases left between them. Germline CDR1 and CDR2: SGHTA and FQGNSA. The CDR3 is 14 amino acids. The CDR3 region has the DNA TGTGCCAGCAGCCCCCCAGGGAGCGGGTACGAGCAGTACTTC. Its translation is CASSPPGSGYEQYF.